The 27 T cell receptor beta chains listed next were all sequenced from one sample in a study of regulatory T cells in long-lasting Graves disease (dated by TCRdb to the early 2020s). This specimen's time point label, per the study, means: persistent/refractory GD, antithyroid drugs over 5 years with positive TRAb. For both TCR sequencing and RNA sequencing, RNA was extracted from PBMCs using TRIzol. The library was prepared using multiplex PCR. The sequencing machine was an Illumina HiSeq 4000. CDR3 regions were amplified by Arm-PCR with iRepertoire HTBI primers to construct TCR beta libraries. TCRdb's own reprocessing of the public reads used fastp at Q25 and MiXCR and kept productive beta chains. Each entry merges the rows of one CDR3 protein and shows their most common DNA and genes. Within this sample are over 650,000 distinct CDR3 sequences, with roughly 30% of them counted one time only. The ten largest clonotypes hold roughly 46% of the sample.

Material: peripheral blood mononuclear cells (PBMCs), obtained when the disease was refractory, from a patient treated with antithyroid drugs. The receptors stem from a female donor with Graves disease.

This clonotype showed up just once. The rearrangement links TRBV12-3 or TRBV12-4 to TRBJ2-5, with 10 nucleotides matching TRBD1. The CDR3 has 15 residues. The V gene end was trimmed by 6 bases and the J gene end by 0 bases; junction bases not matched to a gene: 4. This chain's CDR3 is CASSDGTGDQETQYF. The CDR3 DNA follows: TGTGCCAGCAGCGATGGGACAGGGGACCAAGAGACCCAGTACTTC.

The CDR3 DNA is TGCGCCAGCAGTGGACAGGGGGCTGAGCCCCAGCATTTT. Its translation: CASSGQGAEPQHF. The J gene is TRBJ1-5, the V gene TRBV10-2; 10 bases agree with TRBD1. Trimming removed 4 bases from V and 8 bases from J; junction bases left unmatched: 2. The CDR3 has 13 amino acids. Per the germline V gene, CDR1 is WSHSY and CDR2 is SAAADI.

The genes are TRBV19 and TRBJ2-7; 10 nucleotides match TRBD2. The V segment lost 2 bases and the J segment 4 bases; nucleotides outside the gene matches: 5. The CDR3 loop spans 15 amino acids. In germline, CDR1 is LNHDA, CDR2 SQIVND (reference sequence). This CDR3 is CASSISSGRGYEQYF. The CDR3 region has the DNA TGTGCCAGTAGTATATCTAGCGGGAGAGGATACGAGCAGTACTTC.

In its sample, this clonotype was seen a few times. DNA of the CDR3: TGTGCCAGCAGCTCTGAAAGACAGGGCTACGAGCAGTACTTC. Encoded protein: CASSSERQGYEQYF. V usage is TRBV7-9 and J usage is TRBJ2-7; 7 bases align to TRBD1. Germline CDR1 is SEHNR and CDR2 is FQNEAQ (reference sequence). CDR3 length: 14 amino acids. Germline trimming cut 4 bases from V and 3 bases from J; bases unmatched to any gene: 6.

This chain links TRBV2 with TRBJ2-1, with 7 bases that match TRBD2. From germline, CDR1 is SNHLY and CDR2 FYNNEI. The CDR3 has 17 residues. V shed 5 bases, J shed 0 bases, and the junction held 10 bases outside the gene matches. CDR3 sequence reads: CASSQLSGFLSYNEQFF. In DNA, the CDR3 is TGTGCCAGCAGTCAGCTTAGCGGGTTCCTCTCCTACAATGAGCAGTTCTTC. Looking up the rest from reference TRBV2 and TRBJ2-1 gives the full variable domain: EPEVTQTPSHQVTQMGQEVILRCVPISNHLYFYWYRQILGQKVEFLVSFYNNEISEKSEIFDDQFSVERPDGSNFTLKIRSTKLEDSAMYFCASSQLSGFLSYNEQFFGPGTRLTVL.

In this sample, this clonotype turned up a few times. The chain carries TRBV12-3 or TRBV12-4 and TRBJ1-3; D is unclear. Deletions cut 6 bases from V and 4 bases from J, with 19 bases between. This CDR3 has 16 amino acids. The CDR3 spells CASSPLSTGRGNTIYF. CDR3 in DNA: TGTGCCAGCAGCCCCCTCTCAACGGGAAGAGGAAACACCATATATTTT.

This clonotype was counted between two and nine times. The rearrangement joins TRBV2 to TRBJ1-6; D might be TRBD1 (5 bases). The germline CDR1 and CDR2 sequences are SNHLY and FYNNEI. V gave up 4 bases and J gave up 6 bases, with 10 bases separating them. The CDR3 loop spans 14 amino acids. CDR3 in DNA: TGTGCCAGCAGTGGGGGCAGTGTTAATTCACCCCTCCACTTT. This codes for CASSGGSVNSPLHF.

The chain combines TRBV12-3 or TRBV12-4 with TRBJ2-7; 9 nucleotides agree with TRBD1. V shed 3 bases and J 3 bases; nucleotides not matched to a gene: 3. This CDR3 comprises 14 residues. The CDR3 region has the DNA TGTGCCAGCAGTTTCGGGACAGGGCTCTACGAGCAGTACTTC. Translated: CASSFGTGLYEQYF.

This clonotype came up a few times. The V and J genes are TRBV27 and TRBJ1-5; tentatively, D is TRBD1 (5 bases). The CDR3 is 14 residues long. Germline lookup yields CDR1 MNHEY and CDR2 SMNVEV (reference sequence). V dropped 3 bases and J dropped 7 bases, with 13 bases sitting between them. DNA of the CDR3: TGTGCCAGCAGTTTTCAGGGCGCAGAGCAGCCCCAGCATTTT. Translated: CASSFQGAEQPQHF.

This clonotype turned up a few times. This chain connects TRBV28 to TRBJ1-1; 7 nucleotides align to TRBD1. The CDR3 length is 16 residues. Germline trimming cut 6 bases from V and 0 bases from J; bases unmatched to any gene: 10. Per the germline V gene, CDR1 is MDHEN and CDR2 is SYDVKM. DNA for the CDR3: TGTGCCAGCAGCCAAATTAAACAGGGGTTGAACACTGAAGCTTTCTTT. This translates into CASSQIKQGLNTEAFF.

The chain has TRBV9 and TRBJ1-2; 7 bases fit TRBD1. The CDR3 totals 15 residues. The V and J ends lost 4 bases and 2 bases, in that order; junction bases with no gene match: 8. CDR1 SGDLS and CDR2 YYNGEE come from the germline V gene. The CDR3 is CASSRRGTENYGYTF. The CDR3 DNA is TGTGCCAGCAGCCGCCGCGGGACAGAGAACTATGGCTACACCTTC.

This clonotype was counted between two and nine times. The chain has TRBV25-1 and TRBJ1-1; a possible D gene is TRBD1 (6 bases). Germline V gene data show CDR1 as MGHDK and CDR2 as SYGVNS. This CDR3 spans 16 amino acids. V lost 7 bases to trimming and J lost 0 bases, with 18 bases between them. Written as DNA, the CDR3 is TGTGCCAGCACCGAAACAGGGCGAGGATTGAACACTGAAGCTTTCTTT. It specifies CASTETGRGLNTEAFF.

The J gene is TRBJ1-4, the V gene TRBV9; D not certain. This CDR3 has 14 residues. With 0 bases removed from V and 0 bases from J, the gap between germline ends came to 3 bases. CDR1 is SGDLS, CDR2 YYNGEE, per germline. CDR3 protein: CASSVEPTNEKLFF. For the CDR3, the DNA is TGTGCCAGCAGCGTAGAACCAACTAATGAAAAACTGTTTTTT.

This clonotype was counted only a few times. V and J are TRBV30 and TRBJ1-2; 9 bases map to TRBD1. The CDR3 is 14 residues long. Germline CDR1 reads GTSNPN; CDR2 reads SVGIG (reference sequence). The trim removed 5 bases at V and 3 bases at J, leaving 7 bases unmatched. The CDR3 loop is CAWEGTGQYYGYTF. CDR3 coding DNA: TGTGCCTGGGAAGGGACAGGGCAATACTATGGCTACACCTTC.

A few counts support this clonotype. This rearrangement joins TRBV10-3 to TRBJ1-4, with D unresolved. Germline V gene lookup returns CDR1 ENHRY and CDR2 SYGVKD. This CDR3 is 17 amino acids long. The V and J ends lost 0 bases and 0 bases respectively, with 11 bases between them. The CDR3 reads CAISESFMRATNEKLFF. The DNA for the CDR3 is TGTGCCATCAGTGAGTCCTTTATGCGTGCAACTAATGAAAAACTGTTTTTT.

As to this clonotype: Given a much more abundant clone one base away, this may be a read error. This chain connects TRBV28 to TRBJ1-2; possibly TRBD1 for D (5 bases). Germline V gives CDR1 MDHEN, CDR2 SYDVKM. This CDR3 has 12 residues. The CDR3 DNA reads TGTGCCAGCAGTTTTGGGGCTTATGGCTTCACCTTC. It codes for CASSFGAYGFTF.

The gene calls are TRBV5-1 and TRBJ2-2; the D gene is possibly TRBD1 (6 bases). Germline-derived CDR1 and CDR2 are SGHRS and YFSETQ. Trimming took 8 bases from V and 1 from J, leaving 21 bases between them. The CDR3 totals 17 residues. The CDR3 loop is CASHQSTGTVNTGELFF. DNA for the CDR3: TGCGCCAGTCACCAATCAACAGGGACGGTGAACACCGGGGAGCTGTTTTTT.

The V call is TRBV7-9, the J call TRBJ1-5, with 7 bases lining up with TRBD1. After removal of 2 bases from V and 4 bases from J, the junction contained 5 bases not matched to a gene. The CDR3 length is 15 residues. Germline V gene lookup returns CDR1 SEHNR and CDR2 FQNEAQ (reference sequence). CDR3 region: CASSLSPGGNQPQHF. The CDR3 nucleotides are TGTGCCAGCAGCTTATCCCCAGGGGGGAATCAGCCCCAGCATTTT.

This clonotype came up a few times. The chain combines TRBV7-3 with TRBJ2-7; unclear D gene. Germline V gene sequence: CDR1 SGHTA, CDR2 FQGTGA. This CDR3 has 12 residues. V lost 5 bases to trimming and J lost 4 bases, with 9 bases between them. CDR3 region: CASSNPDYEQYF. DNA for the CDR3: TGTGCCAGCAGCAACCCCGATTACGAGCAGTACTTC. The full variable domain, its missing parts supplied by reference TRBV7-3 and TRBJ2-7, is GAGVSQTPSNKVTEKGKYVELRCDPISGHTALYWYRQSLGQGPEFLIYFQGTGAADDSGLPNDRFFAVRPEGSVSTLKIQRTERGDSAVYLCASSNPDYEQYFGPGTRLTVT.

This clonotype was counted many times. The chain has TRBV28 and TRBJ1-5; unclear D gene. The V end was cut by 2 bases, the J end by 5 bases, with 10 bases between. Germline V lookup: CDR1 MDHEN, CDR2 SYDVKM. The CDR3 extends over 14 amino acids. Here the CDR3 reads CASSLQGLHQPQHF. CDR3 sequence (DNA): TGTGCCAGCAGTTTACAAGGGCTCCATCAGCCCCAGCATTTT. Looking up the rest from reference TRBV28 and TRBJ1-5 gives the full variable domain: DVKVTQSSRYLVKRTGEKVFLECVQDMDHENMFWYRQDPGLGLRLIYFSYDVKMKEKGDIPEGYSVSREKKERFSLILESASTNQTSMYLCASSLQGLHQPQHFGDGTRLSIL.

V and J are TRBV10-3 and TRBJ1-2; D perhaps matches TRBD1 (5 bases). Germline CDR1 ENHRY, CDR2 SYGVKD. Trimming took 4 bases from V and 2 from J, leaving 8 bases between them. The CDR3 has 13 residues. The CDR3 loop reads CAISADSNYGYTF. DNA of the CDR3: TGTGCCATCAGTGCTGACAGCAACTATGGCTACACCTTC.

This clonotype was counted only a few times. The gene calls are TRBV20-1 and TRBJ2-7; no clear D gene. V gave up 0 bases and J gave up 7 bases, with 13 bases separating them. Germline V lookup: CDR1 DFQATT, CDR2 SNEGSKA (reference sequence). The CDR3 is made up of 13 amino acids. CDR3: CSARDDRVREQYF. Here the CDR3 DNA reads TGCAGTGCTAGAGATGACCGGGTTCGGGAGCAGTACTTC.

V usage is TRBV18 and J usage is TRBJ2-2; the match to TRBD2 covers 8 bases. V shed 3 bases and J 4 bases; nucleotides not matched to a gene: 4. The CDR3 extends over 15 amino acids. Germline V gene sequence: CDR1 KGHSH, CDR2 LQKENI. The CDR3 DNA reads TGTGCCAGCTCACCCGCGGGGACTAGCACCGGGGAGCTGTTTTTT. Translated, it gives CASSPAGTSTGELFF.

This clonotype has a handful of counts. The V call is TRBV30, the J call TRBJ1-6, with TRBD1 matching 10 bases. Germline V CDR1 and CDR2: GTSNPN, SVGIG (reference sequence). Trimming at V came to 4 bases and at J to 8 bases, leaving 2 bases not matched to a gene. This CDR3 is built from 13 residues. DNA for the CDR3: TGTGCCTGGACTGGACAGGGGGATTCACCCCTCCACTTT. It is translated as CAWTGQGDSPLHF.

This clonotype was found a few times. The CDR3 DNA reads TGTGCCAGCAGTCACCCAACTAGCGGGGTAAACACCGGGGAGCTGTTTTTT. This codes for CASSHPTSGVNTGELFF. V and J are TRBV2 and TRBJ2-2; 10 bases match TRBD2. The junction had 8 bases not matched to a gene; V was cut back by 5 bases and J by 2 bases. CDR3 length equals 17 residues. CDR1 is SNHLY and CDR2 is FYNNEI in the germline V gene.

This clonotype appeared a few times. This CDR3 is CASSLWGGDETQYF. The CDR3 DNA sequence: TGTGCCAGCAGCTTATGGGGGGGAGATGAGACCCAGTACTTC. The chain combines TRBV7-3 with TRBJ2-5, with 7 bases matching TRBD2. Germline CDR1 is SGHTA and CDR2 is FQGTGA. The trim removed 2 bases at V and 5 bases at J, leaving 5 bases unmatched. This CDR3 region has 14 residues.

This clonotype was seen a few times. The V and J genes are TRBV18 and TRBJ1-1, with D unclear. CDR1 is KGHSH and CDR2 is LQKENI in the germline V gene. The V end lost 1 base, the J end lost 2 bases, and 8 bases lay between the germline ends. CDR3 length equals 14 residues. CDR3 loop: CASSPQTPNTEAFF. CDR3 sequence (DNA): TGTGCCAGCTCACCACAAACCCCAAACACTGAAGCTTTCTTT.